This record concerns one TCR beta chain sequence. This clone appeared a single time. Its antigen remains unidentified. Base qualities were left out, and no much larger clone turns up one base away. The sample is drawn from a study of blood T cell repertoires in COVID-19 (TCRdb year 2020). For context, the study as a whole: Collaborator samples came from the United States, Italy and Spain and covered acute and convalescent phases of COVID-19. Deeply sampled blood TCRbeta repertoires from subjects exposed to, actively infected with, or recovered from COVID-19 were included in the dataset. Where HLA class I and class II types were available, the types were taken from metadata supplied by the sample provider, not from assay-based typing. Samples were obtained from the ongoing ImmuneRACE study (first 160 participants) and from some 1,200 subjects provided by 6 global collaborators. A freely available public database, intended as a resource for researchers studying the immune response to SARS-CoV-2, is where the repertoires were released. The material from the prospective study consisted of cDNA or gDNA derived from T cells, B-cell-depleted T cells, or PBMCs. Nearly every sample came with metadata listing a de-identified subject ID, COVID-19 status, age in years and sex. Study-wide findings and limitations: How much clinical and demographic metadata was included differed by source and by participant, and the metadata was provided uncurated.

The immunoSEQ Assay, a bias-controlled multiplex PCR, was used to amplify TCRbeta CDR3 regions from genomic DNA. The authors' analysis ran thus. Nucleated cell counts per sample were estimated from amplification of reference gene primers within the assay. To quantify the absolute abundance of each unique TCRbeta CDR3 rearrangement, sequence reads were collapsed and filtered. For each sample, productive Simpson clonality was calculated as the square root of Simpson's diversity index across productive rearrangements. In TCRdb, the immuneACCESS table is reduced to in-frame sequences with V and J assigned. These tables do not hold every clone; where another copy was compared, an unresolved V gene accounts for under half, and the others remain unexplained. That table furnishes V, J and clone size, whereas the DNA furnished D and trimming. The sample yields about 68,000 clones; 86% were counted once. Around 4% of the sample is held by the ten biggest clonotypes.

Whole blood was collected in K2EDTA tubes by collaborating institutions according to the institutions' own protocols. For TCRbeta analysis, collaborators shipped samples in one of three forms: frozen whole blood, isolated PBMCs, or DNA extracted from either of those sample types. Looking up the germline V gene (reference sequence) yields CDR1 SGHNT and CDR2 YYREEE. There are 16 amino acids in the CDR3, from cysteine to phenylalanine inclusive. Solely the CDR3 DNA is kept, with 48 bases framed from the first base. Cut back by 0 bases and 0 bases, the V and J ends lie 12 bases apart. This TCR was recovered from a man aged 45-65 years with acute or convalescent COVID-19. The chain links TRBV5-4 with TRBJ1-1; a tentative D call is TRBD1 (6 bases match). Material: peripheral blood. The sequence in DNA is TGTGCCAGCAGCTTGGGGGGGCCGGGAATGAACACTGAAGCTTTCTTT. It translates as CASSLGGPGMNTEAFF.